This T cell receptor (beta chain) was identified during a study of blood T cells in healthy people across ages. A J-beta primer mix and a sample-barcoded 5' primer were used in a second PCR of about 7 to 12 cycles. TCRdb recomputed calls from the 5' RACE reads with MiXCR, one row per CDR3 protein. The sample yields approximately 690,000 distinct CDR3 sequences, around 41% seen once. V was pared by 3 bases and J by 2 bases, with 8 bases between. The CDR3 length is 14 residues. CDR1 SGHTA and CDR2 FQGTGA come from the germline V gene. The specimen sequenced was blood. This TCR came from a man at least 80 years old in good health. The chain employs TRBV7-3 and TRBJ2-1, with a possible D match to TRBD2 (5 bases). The CDR3 DNA reads as TGTGCCAGCAGCTTGGATAGCGCCTACAATGAGCAGTTCTTC. Translation gives CASSLDSAYNEQFF.